The clone carrying this T cell receptor beta chain has only a few counts. Its specificity is unknown. The record originates from a study of T cell repertoires in cytomegalovirus infection. Study findings and constraints: The ex vivo response was dominated by HLA-C-restricted CMV-specific TCR beta clonotypes.

In TCRdb, the reads were re-called with MiXCR into one record per CDR3 protein. The sample holds approximately 280,000 distinct CDR3 sequences, approximately 22% seen once. CDR3 length: 15 residues. V dropped 2 bases and J dropped 2 bases, with 11 bases sitting between them. Germline V gene sequence: CDR1 SEHNR, CDR2 FQNEAQ (reference sequence). The receptor was derived from a human donor in good health (CMV status not recorded). Some clones in this sample may be carry-over from other donors' samples. Specimen: cultured PBMCs, collected from culture after CMV antigen stimulation. This chain links TRBV7-9 with TRBJ2-3, with no clear D. Written as DNA, the CDR3 is TGTGCCAGCAGCTTATCTTGGCAGGCCACAGATACGCAGTATTTT. Translated, it gives CASSLSWQATDTQYF. The whole variable domain, remainder taken from reference TRBV7-9 and TRBJ2-3, is DTGVSQNPRHKITKRGQNVTFRCDPISEHNRLYWYRQTLGQGPEFLTYFQNEAQLEKSRLLSDRFSAERPKGSFSTLEIQRTEQGDSAMYLCASSLSWQATDTQYFGPGTRLTVL.